This entry features one T cell receptor beta chain sequence. Under the authors' procedure: How many nucleated cells were present was estimated from reference gene primer amplification. Produced via immunoSEQ multiplex PCR; TCRdb's table is partial and in-frame only. D and trimming come from the DNA, and the V and J calls and clone size come from that table. This table has some 160,000 clones, 75% to 85% appearing once. The data were taken from a study of blood T cell repertoires in COVID-19. On the study more broadly: The samples span acute and convalescent COVID-19 from the United States, Italy and Spain. PBMCs, B-cell-depleted T cells, or T cells were the source of the cDNA or gDNA that made up the material.

The CDR3 consists of 16 residues. Trimming pared 4 bases from V and 2 bases from J, leaving 15 bases between. The V gene's germline CDR1 is MNHEY and CDR2 SMNVEV (reference sequence). This TCR was sampled from a woman in her forties or fifties with acute or convalescent COVID-19. Material for sequencing was peripheral blood. The V call is TRBV27, the J call TRBJ1-5; D remains ambiguous. The CDR3, as DNA: TGTGCCAGCAGTTCGCACTCCGGCGGCGGCAATCAGCCCCAGCATTTT. It specifies CASSSHSGGGNQPQHF.